This T cell receptor beta chain appears in the sequencing data of a study of blood T cell repertoires in COVID-19. Study overall: T cells, B-cell-depleted T cells, or PBMCs supplied cDNA or gDNA.

Generated by immunoSEQ multiplex PCR, the TCRdb table keeps only in-frame clones and is missing some. The profile shows approximately 250,000 clones, approximately 89% of them singletons. The TCR comes from a man between 35 and 55 years old with active or convalescent COVID-19. Sequencing input: peripheral blood.

The CDR3 loop is CASSHSGRVFYEQYF. In DNA, the CDR3 is TGTGCCAGCAGCCATAGCGGGAGAGTATTCTACGAGCAGTACTTC. This rearrangement joins TRBV27 to TRBJ2-7, with 9 bases aligning to TRBD2. CDR3 length equals 15 residues. Germline V CDR1 and CDR2: MNHEY, SMNVEV (reference sequence). V dropped 6 bases and J dropped 3; count of bases not matched to a gene: 9.